This TCR beta chain is from a study of OX40 agonist ivuxolimab in advanced cancers. As for the study in general: Ivuxolimab, which is an agonistic anti-OX40 (CD134) antibody, was administered to the patients. Two patients with cutaneous melanoma and one with hepatocellular carcinoma, three in total, showed partial responses.

The CDR3 is 14 amino acids. Per germline, CDR1 SGHTA and CDR2 FQGNSA. V was clipped by 1 base and J by 3 bases, with 8 bases between them. Method: immunoSEQ multiplex PCR; TCRdb's copy keeps in-frame clones and lacks some. This sample has about 110,000 clones; more than 85% occur once, and the top ten carry approximately 0.69%. The source is an adult with an advanced solid tumor such as melanoma, head and neck, liver or kidney cancer. The V call is TRBV7-2, the J call TRBJ2-3; D unclear. This specimen was CD4+ or CD8+ T cells sorted from blood, taken in a trial of the OX40 agonist ivuxolimab. CDR3 protein: CASSLGTPTDTQYF. CDR3 DNA sequence: TGTGCCAGCAGCTTAGGCACTCCAACAGATACGCAGTATTTT.